These 12 T cell receptor beta chains came from one sample sequenced in a study of a mutant IDH1 vaccine in newly diagnosed glioma. Stated time point: week 35, safety follow-up. It was 300 ug of mutant IDH1 20-mer peptide that made up each vaccine dose, given with topical imiquimod. Antigen specificity for these receptors is unknown. Measured with immunoSEQ multiplex PCR; TCRdb has only the in-frame clones, and not every one. The sample includes over 60,000 clones, roughly 76% of them seen just once. The source was PBMCs, collected from a glioma patient whose treatment included an IDH1 peptide vaccine. The receptors shown here come from a man aged 35-49 years with glioma.

This clone was counted a few times. V gene TRBV5-4 combines with J gene TRBJ2-5, with TRBD1 identical over 8 bases. The germline gives CDR1 SGHNT, CDR2 YYREEE (reference sequence). The CDR3 has 15 amino acids. J was trimmed by 5 bases and V by 3 bases; bases with no gene match: 9. The CDR3 loop reads CASSSLRQGRETQYF. As DNA, the CDR3 is TGTGCCAGCAGCTCGCTAAGACAGGGGAGGGAGACCCAGTACTTC.

This clone was observed a single time. CDR3: CATSRPEGGAEAFF. The DNA of the CDR3 is TGTGCCACCAGCAGACCTGAGGGGGGGGCTGAAGCTTTCTTT. This chain uses TRBV15 with TRBJ1-1; tentative D call: TRBD1 (6 bases). With 2 bases removed from V and 6 bases from J, the gap between germline ends came to 13 bases. CDR3 length: 14 residues. From germline, CDR1 is LNHNV and CDR2 YYDKDF (reference sequence).

The genes are TRBV2 and TRBJ2-5; no reliable D call. CDR1 and CDR2 (germline): SNHLY, FYNNEI. This CDR3 region has 13 residues. V lost 4 bases, J lost 1 base, and 7 bases lay in between. CDR3 nucleotides: TGTGCCAGCAGTGCACCCCTCCAAGAGACCCAGTACTTC. Translated, it gives CASSAPLQETQYF.

V usage is TRBV30 and J usage is TRBJ2-1; D remains unclear. The CDR3 is made up of 14 amino acids. Trimming pared 0 bases from V and 9 bases from J, leaving 15 bases between. The germline V gene encodes CDR1 GTSNPN and CDR2 SVGIG (reference sequence). The CDR3, as DNA: TGTGCCTGGAGTGTAGTTTCCACTTGGGGTGAGCAGTTCTTC. Protein sequence: CAWSVVSTWGEQFF.

V is TRBV13 and J is TRBJ2-3; 11 bases agree with TRBD2. V gave up 6 bases and J gave up 0 bases; unmatched junction bases: 8. The V gene's germline CDR1 is PRHDT and CDR2 FYEKMQ (reference sequence). The CDR3 has 17 amino acids. CDR3 DNA sequence: TGTGCCAGCAGTTTGCTAGCGGGAGGTACTAGCACAGATACGCAGTATTTT. As protein: CASSLLAGGTSTDTQYF.

V and J are TRBV23-1 and TRBJ1-4; D is unclear. TRBV23-1 is flagged as an ORF with uncertain function. The CDR3 consists of 16 residues. Trimming took off 1 base at V and 8 bases at J, with 17 bases between the two ends. The CDR3 region is CASSQLASVAGEKLFF. The CDR3 DNA reads TGCGCCAGCAGTCAATTGGCGTCCGTCGCGGGAGAAAAACTGTTTTTT.

This chain links TRBV7-6 with TRBJ2-6; 8 bases are shared with TRBD1. Germline CDR1 reads SGHVS; CDR2 reads FNYEAQ. There are 16 residues in the CDR3. Losses at the gene ends were 5 bases for V and 1 base for J; bases not matched to a gene: 4. The CDR3 loop reads CASSRDRGSGANVLTF. For the CDR3, the DNA is TGTGCCAGCAGCCGCGACAGGGGATCTGGGGCCAACGTCCTGACTTTC.

V is TRBV23-1 and J is TRBJ2-2; no definite D call. TRBV23-1 is an open reading frame, and its role is uncertain. The CDR3 has 12 amino acids. The ends were cut back, 2 bases at V and 6 bases at J, with 4 bases in the middle. CDR3 nucleotides: TGCGCCAGCAGTCAACGGGCCGGGGAGCTGTTTTTT. It specifies CASSQRAGELFF.

The chain recombines TRBV12-5 with TRBJ2-4; 8 bases line up with TRBD1. The germline CDR1 and CDR2 sequences are LGHNT and FRNRAP. V lost 1 base to trimming and J lost 9 bases; unmatched junction nucleotides: 8. The length of the CDR3 is 15 residues. The DNA of the CDR3 is TGTGCTAGTGGTTTGGGATCGGACAGGGCTGCCATTCAGTACTTC. As protein: CASGLGSDRAAIQYF.

Worth noting for this clone: One end of the junction varies from germline; a read error may be responsible. The V and J genes are TRBV5-6 and TRBJ2-5; 8 bases are a match to TRBD2. CDR3 length equals 16 residues. Germline V lookup: CDR1 SGHDT, CDR2 YYEEEE. The CDR3 reads CASTLVGAGDRKTQYF. The CDR3 DNA is TGTGCCAGCACCTTGGTAGGAGCGGGAGATAGAAAGACCCAGTACTTC.

This rearrangement joins TRBV30 to TRBJ1-3; D gene ambiguous. CDR3 length: 12 residues. Germline CDR1 GTSNPN, CDR2 SVGIG (reference sequence). V was trimmed by 1 base and J by 6 bases, leaving 7 bases between them. CDR3 DNA: TGTGCCTGGAGTGCAACACAAAACACCATATATTTT. Its translation is CAWSATQNTIYF.

This chain joins TRBV6-1 and TRBJ2-7, with D hard to call. Trimming cost V 3 bases and J 7 bases, with 13 bases left between them. CDR1 and CDR2 from the germline V gene are MNHNS and SASEGT. The CDR3 runs to 13 residues. CDR3 bases: TGTGCCAGCAGTGATAGGCTGGTGGGTGAGCAGTACTTC. Its translation: CASSDRLVGEQYF.